This record covers a single TCR beta chain. As yet, its antigen is unknown. From germline, CDR1 is SQVTM and CDR2 ANQGSEA. V lost 7 bases to trimming and J lost 3 bases; unmatched junction nucleotides: 3. The CDR3 length is 13 residues. This sample was taken from a study of blood T cells in healthy people across ages. Overall study findings and caveats: Aged donors had fewer naive CD4+ cells and lower diversity than long-lived donors. Per-million-T-cell TCR beta diversity fell roughly linearly with age.

The second PCR ran roughly 7 to 12 cycles with a sample-barcoded 5' primer and J-beta primers. TCRdb re-derived calls from the 5' RACE reads in MiXCR, one entry per CDR3 protein. The sample consists of approximately 1.5 million distinct CDR3 sequences, roughly two fifths of them appearing once. This receptor was identified in a woman younger than 30 in good health. This chain uses TRBV29-1 with TRBJ2-1, with 10 bases fitting TRBD2. The sequencing sample was made of blood. CDR3 sequence reads: CSGQRGGYNEQFF. Written as DNA, the CDR3 is TGCAGCGGCCAGCGGGGGGGCTACAATGAGCAGTTCTTC.